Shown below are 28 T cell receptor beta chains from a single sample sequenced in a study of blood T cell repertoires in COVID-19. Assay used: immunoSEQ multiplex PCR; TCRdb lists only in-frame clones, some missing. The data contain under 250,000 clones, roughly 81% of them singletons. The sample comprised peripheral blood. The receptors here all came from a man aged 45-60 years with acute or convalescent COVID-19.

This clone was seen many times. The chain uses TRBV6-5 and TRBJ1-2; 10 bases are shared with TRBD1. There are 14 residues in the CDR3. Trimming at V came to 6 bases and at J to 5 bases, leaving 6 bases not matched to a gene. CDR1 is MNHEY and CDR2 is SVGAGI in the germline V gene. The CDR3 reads CASRLQGQGYGYTF. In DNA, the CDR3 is TGTGCCAGCAGACTCCAGGGACAGGGGTATGGCTACACCTTC.

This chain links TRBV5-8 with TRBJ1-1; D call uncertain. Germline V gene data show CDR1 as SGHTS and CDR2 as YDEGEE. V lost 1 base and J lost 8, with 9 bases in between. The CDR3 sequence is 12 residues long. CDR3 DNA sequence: TGTGCCAGCAGCTTGTCGGGTGGAGAAGCTTTCTTT. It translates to CASSLSGGEAFF.

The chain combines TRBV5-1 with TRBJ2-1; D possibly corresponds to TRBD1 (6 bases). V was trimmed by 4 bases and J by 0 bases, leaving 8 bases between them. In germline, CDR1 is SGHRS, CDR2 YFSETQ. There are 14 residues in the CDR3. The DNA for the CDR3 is TGCGCCAGCAGCGTGGACAGCTCCTACAATGAGCAGTTCTTC. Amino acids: CASSVDSSYNEQFF.

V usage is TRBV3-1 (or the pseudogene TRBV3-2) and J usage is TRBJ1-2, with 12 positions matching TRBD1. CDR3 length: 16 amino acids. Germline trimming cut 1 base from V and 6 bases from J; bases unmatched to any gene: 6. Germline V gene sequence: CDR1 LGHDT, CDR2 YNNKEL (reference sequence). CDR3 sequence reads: CASSQGGTGGRDGYTF. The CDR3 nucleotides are TGTGCCAGCAGCCAAGGGGGGACAGGGGGCAGAGATGGCTACACCTTC.

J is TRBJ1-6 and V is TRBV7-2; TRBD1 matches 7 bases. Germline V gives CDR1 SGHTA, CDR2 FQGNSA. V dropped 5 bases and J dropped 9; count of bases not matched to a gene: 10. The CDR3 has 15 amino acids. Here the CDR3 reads CASSAQGPTGSPLHF. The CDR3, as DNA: TGTGCCAGCAGCGCACAGGGGCCGACTGGTTCACCCCTCCACTTT.

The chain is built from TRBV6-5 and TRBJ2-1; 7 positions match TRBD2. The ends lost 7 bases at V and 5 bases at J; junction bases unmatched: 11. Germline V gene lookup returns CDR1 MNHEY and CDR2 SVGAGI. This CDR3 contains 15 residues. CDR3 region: CASNGISGNNNEQFF. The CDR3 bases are TGTGCCAGCAATGGGATCAGCGGGAATAACAATGAGCAGTTCTTC.

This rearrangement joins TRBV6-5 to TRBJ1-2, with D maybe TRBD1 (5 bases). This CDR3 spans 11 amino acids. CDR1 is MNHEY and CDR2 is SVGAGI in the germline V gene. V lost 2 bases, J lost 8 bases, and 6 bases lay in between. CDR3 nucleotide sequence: TGTGCCAGCAGTTACGGGGGGGGCTACACCTTC. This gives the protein CASSYGGGYTF.

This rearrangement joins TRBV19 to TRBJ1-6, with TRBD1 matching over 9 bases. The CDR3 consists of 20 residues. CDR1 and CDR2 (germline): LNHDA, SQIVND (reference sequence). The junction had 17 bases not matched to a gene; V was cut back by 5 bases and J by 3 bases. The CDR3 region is CASSLTPRTGGKNYNSPLHF. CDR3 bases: TGTGCCAGTAGTCTGACTCCCCGCACAGGGGGCAAAAACTATAATTCACCCCTCCACTTT.

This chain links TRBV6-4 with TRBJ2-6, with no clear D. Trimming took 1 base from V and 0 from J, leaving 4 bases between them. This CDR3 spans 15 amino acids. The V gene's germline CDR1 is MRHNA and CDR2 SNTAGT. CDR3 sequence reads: CASSDLASGANVLTF. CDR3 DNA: TGTGCCAGCAGTGACTTGGCCTCTGGGGCCAACGTCCTGACTTTC.

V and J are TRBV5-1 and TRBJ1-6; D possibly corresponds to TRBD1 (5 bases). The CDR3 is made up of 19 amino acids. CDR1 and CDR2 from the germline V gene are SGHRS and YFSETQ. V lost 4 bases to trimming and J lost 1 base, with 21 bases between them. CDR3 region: CASSRLGTGEVSYNSPLHF. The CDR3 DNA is TGCGCCAGCAGCCGACTGGGCACAGGCGAAGTTTCCTATAATTCACCCCTCCACTTT.

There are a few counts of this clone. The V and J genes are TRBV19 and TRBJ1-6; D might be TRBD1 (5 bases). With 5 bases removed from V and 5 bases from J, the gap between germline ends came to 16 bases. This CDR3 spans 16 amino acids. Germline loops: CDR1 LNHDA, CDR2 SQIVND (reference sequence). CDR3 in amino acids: CASSPRQRLHNSPLHF. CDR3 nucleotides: TGTGCCAGTAGTCCCAGACAGCGCCTTCATAATTCACCCCTCCACTTT.

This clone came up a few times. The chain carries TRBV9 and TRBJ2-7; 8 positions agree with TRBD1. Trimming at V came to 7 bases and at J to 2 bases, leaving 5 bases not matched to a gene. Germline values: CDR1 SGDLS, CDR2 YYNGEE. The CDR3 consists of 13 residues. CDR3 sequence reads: CASGQGPTYEQYF. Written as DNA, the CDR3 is TGTGCCAGCGGACAGGGCCCAACCTACGAGCAGTACTTC.

CDR3 protein: CASSEAGGRYEQYF. CDR3 bases: TGTGCCAGCAGTGAAGCGGGAGGGCGGTACGAGCAGTACTTC. The rearrangement links TRBV6-4 to TRBJ2-7, with 10 bases that match TRBD2. With 3 bases clipped from V and 4 bases from J, the junction kept 3 bases outside the gene matches. The CDR3 contains 14 residues. Germline values: CDR1 MRHNA, CDR2 SNTAGT.

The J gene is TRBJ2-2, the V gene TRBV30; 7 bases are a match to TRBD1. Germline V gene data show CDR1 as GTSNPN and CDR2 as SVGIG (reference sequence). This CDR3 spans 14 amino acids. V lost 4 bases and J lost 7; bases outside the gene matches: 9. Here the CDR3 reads CAWTPTGYNGELFF. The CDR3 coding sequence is TGTGCCTGGACCCCGACAGGGTATAACGGGGAGCTGTTTTTT.

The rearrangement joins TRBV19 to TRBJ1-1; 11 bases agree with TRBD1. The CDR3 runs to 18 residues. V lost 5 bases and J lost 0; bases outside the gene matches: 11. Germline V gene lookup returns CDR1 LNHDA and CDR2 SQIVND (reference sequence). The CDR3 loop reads CASSGQGAYRSLNTEAFF. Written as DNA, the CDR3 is TGTGCCAGTAGTGGACAGGGGGCCTATAGGTCTTTGAACACTGAAGCTTTCTTT. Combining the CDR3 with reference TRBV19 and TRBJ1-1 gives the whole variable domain DGGITQSPKYLFRKEGQNVTLSCEQNLNHDAMYWYRQDPGQGLRLIYYSQIVNDFQKGDIAEGYSVSREKKESFPLTVTSAQKNPTAFYLCASSGQGAYRSLNTEAFFGQGTRLTVV.

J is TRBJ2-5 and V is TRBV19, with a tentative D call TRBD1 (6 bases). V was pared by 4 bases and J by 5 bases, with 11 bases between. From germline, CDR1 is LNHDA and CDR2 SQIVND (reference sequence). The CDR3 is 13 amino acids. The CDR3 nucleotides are TGTGCCAGTAGTAGAACAGGGCTGGAGACCCAGTACTTC. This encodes CASSRTGLETQYF. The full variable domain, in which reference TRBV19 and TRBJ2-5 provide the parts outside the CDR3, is DGGITQSPKYLFRKEGQNVTLSCEQNLNHDAMYWYRQDPGQGLRLIYYSQIVNDFQKGDIAEGYSVSREKKESFPLTVTSAQKNPTAFYLCASSRTGLETQYFGPGTRLLVL.

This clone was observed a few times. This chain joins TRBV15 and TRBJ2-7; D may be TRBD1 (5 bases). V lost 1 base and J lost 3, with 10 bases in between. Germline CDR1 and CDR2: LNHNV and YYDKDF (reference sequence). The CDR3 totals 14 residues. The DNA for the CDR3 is TGTGCCACCAGCAGAGCAGGGTTAGGCTACGAGCAGTACTTC. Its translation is CATSRAGLGYEQYF. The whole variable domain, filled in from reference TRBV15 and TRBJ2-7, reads DAMVIQNPRYQVTQFGKPVTLSCSQTLNHNVMYWYQQKSSQAPKLLFHYYDKDFNNEADTPDNFQSRRPNTSFCFLDIRSPGLGDTAMYLCATSRAGLGYEQYFGPGTRLTVT.

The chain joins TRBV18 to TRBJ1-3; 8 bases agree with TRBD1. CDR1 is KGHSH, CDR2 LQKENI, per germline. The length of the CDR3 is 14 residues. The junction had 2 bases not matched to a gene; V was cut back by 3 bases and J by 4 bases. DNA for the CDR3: TGTGCCAGCTCACCCAGGGGGCCCGGAAACACCATATATTTT. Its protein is CASSPRGPGNTIYF.

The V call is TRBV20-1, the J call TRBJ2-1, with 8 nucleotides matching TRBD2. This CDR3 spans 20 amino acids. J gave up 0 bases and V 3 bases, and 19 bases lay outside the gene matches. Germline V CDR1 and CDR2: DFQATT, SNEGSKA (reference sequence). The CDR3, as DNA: TGCAGTGCTAGTTACTATCATCGTTCTGGCGGGAGGAGCTCCTACAATGAGCAGTTCTTC. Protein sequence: CSASYYHRSGGRSSYNEQFF.

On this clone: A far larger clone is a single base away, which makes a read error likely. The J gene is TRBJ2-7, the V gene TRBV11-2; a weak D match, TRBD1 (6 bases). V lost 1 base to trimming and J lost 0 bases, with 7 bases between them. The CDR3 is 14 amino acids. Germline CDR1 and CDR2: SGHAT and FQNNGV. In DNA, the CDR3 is TGTGCCAGCAGCTTAGGGACAGCCTCCTACGAGCAGTACTTC. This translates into CASSLGTASYEQYF. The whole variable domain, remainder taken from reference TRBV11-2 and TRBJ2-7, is EAGVAQSPRYKIIEKRQSVAFWCNPISGHATLYWYQQILGQGPKLLIQFQNNGVVDDSQLPKDRFSAERLKGVDSTLKIQPAKLEDSAVYLCASSLGTASYEQYFGPGTRLTVT.

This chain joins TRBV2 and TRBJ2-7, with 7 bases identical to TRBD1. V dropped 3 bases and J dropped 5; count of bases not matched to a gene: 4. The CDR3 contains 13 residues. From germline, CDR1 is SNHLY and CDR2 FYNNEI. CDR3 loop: CASSEYRGNEQYF. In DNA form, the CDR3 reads TGTGCCAGCAGTGAGTACAGGGGAAACGAGCAGTACTTC. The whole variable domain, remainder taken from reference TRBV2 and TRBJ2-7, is EPEVTQTPSHQVTQMGQEVILRCVPISNHLYFYWYRQILGQKVEFLVSFYNNEISEKSEIFDDQFSVERPDGSNFTLKIRSTKLEDSAMYFCASSEYRGNEQYFGPGTRLTVT.

CDR3 protein: CASSQGTGGVATNEKLFF. The CDR3 DNA reads as TGTGCCAGCAGCCAAGGGACGGGGGGAGTTGCAACTAATGAAAAACTGTTTTTT. This chain links TRBV4-2 with TRBJ1-4, with a weak D call TRBD1 (5 bases). The ends were cut back, 1 base at V and 0 bases at J, with 15 bases in the middle. The germline V gene encodes CDR1 LGHNA and CDR2 YNFKEQ. This CDR3 region has 18 residues.

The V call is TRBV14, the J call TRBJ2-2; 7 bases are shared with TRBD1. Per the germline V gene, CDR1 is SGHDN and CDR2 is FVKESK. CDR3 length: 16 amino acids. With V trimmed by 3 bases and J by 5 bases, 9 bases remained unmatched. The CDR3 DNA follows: TGTGCCAGCAGCCATCAGACAGGGATTTTAACCGGGGAGCTGTTTTTT. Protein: CASSHQTGILTGELFF.

The CDR3 loop is CASSLGASGQETQYF. The CDR3 nucleotides read TGTGCCAGCAGCTTAGGCGCTAGCGGACAAGAGACCCAGTACTTC. The chain uses TRBV7-9 and TRBJ2-5, with TRBD2 identical over 7 bases. CDR1 is SEHNR, CDR2 FQNEAQ, per germline (reference sequence). V gave up 1 base and J gave up 2 bases; unmatched junction bases: 4. The CDR3 is made up of 15 amino acids.

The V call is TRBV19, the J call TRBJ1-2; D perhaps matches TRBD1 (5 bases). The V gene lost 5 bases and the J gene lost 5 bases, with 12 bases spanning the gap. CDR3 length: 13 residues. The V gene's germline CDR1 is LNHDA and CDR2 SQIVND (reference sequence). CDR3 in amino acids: CASSFGREYGYTF. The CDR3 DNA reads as TGTGCCAGTAGTTTCGGCAGGGAATATGGCTACACCTTC. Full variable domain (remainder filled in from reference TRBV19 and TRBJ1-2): DGGITQSPKYLFRKEGQNVTLSCEQNLNHDAMYWYRQDPGQGLRLIYYSQIVNDFQKGDIAEGYSVSREKKESFPLTVTSAQKNPTAFYLCASSFGREYGYTFGSGTRLTVV.

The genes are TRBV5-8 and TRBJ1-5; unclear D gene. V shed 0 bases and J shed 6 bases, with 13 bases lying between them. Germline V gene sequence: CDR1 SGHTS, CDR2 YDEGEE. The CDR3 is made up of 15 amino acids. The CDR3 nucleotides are TGTGCCAGCAGCTTGGGCTCGGGGTTCAGTCAGCCCCAGCATTTT. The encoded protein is CASSLGSGFSQPQHF.

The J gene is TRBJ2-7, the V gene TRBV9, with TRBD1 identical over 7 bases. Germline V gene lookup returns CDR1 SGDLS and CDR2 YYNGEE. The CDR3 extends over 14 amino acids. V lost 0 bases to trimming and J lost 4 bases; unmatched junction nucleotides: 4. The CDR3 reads CASSVEGTVYEQYF. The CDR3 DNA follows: TGTGCCAGCAGCGTAGAGGGGACAGTTTACGAGCAGTACTTC.

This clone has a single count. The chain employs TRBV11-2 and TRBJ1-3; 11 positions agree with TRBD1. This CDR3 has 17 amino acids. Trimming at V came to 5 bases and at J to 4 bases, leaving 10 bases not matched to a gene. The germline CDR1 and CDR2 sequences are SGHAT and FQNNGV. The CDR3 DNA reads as TGTGCCAGCAGCACCATAAAAGGACAGGGGGCGGGAAACACCATATATTTT. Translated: CASSTIKGQGAGNTIYF.